These 17 T cell receptor beta chains were sequenced from one sample in a study of cytomegalovirus exposure and HLA in healthy donors. Profiling relied on immunoSEQ multiplex PCR, and the TCRdb table lists in-frame clones only, not all of them. This repertoire shows about 220,000 clones, around 88% found once; its top ten account for 2.9%. The sequenced sample was PBMCs. The receptors originated from a woman aged 18-29 years in good health and CMV-seronegative.

The chain joins TRBV6-6 to TRBJ2-7; D call uncertain. This CDR3 comprises 14 residues. V was trimmed by 6 bases and J by 3 bases, leaving 15 bases between them. The germline CDR1 and CDR2 sequences are MNHNY and SVGAGI (reference sequence). CDR3 amino acids: CASSLDLGLYEQYF. The CDR3 coding sequence is TGTGCCAGCAGCCTTGATCTGGGCCTCTACGAGCAGTACTTC.

V is TRBV28 and J is TRBJ2-7, with 7 bases matching TRBD1. CDR3 length: 14 amino acids. Per germline, CDR1 MDHEN and CDR2 SYDVKM. J gave up 5 bases and V 7 bases, and 11 bases lay outside the gene matches. Here the CDR3 DNA reads TGTGCCAGCACCCTGACAGGGACGGCCAACGAGCAGTACTTC. This encodes CASTLTGTANEQYF. Full variable domain (rest looked up from reference TRBV28 and TRBJ2-7): DVKVTQSSRYLVKRTGEKVFLECVQDMDHENMFWYRQDPGLGLRLIYFSYDVKMKEKGDIPEGYSVSREKKERFSLILESASTNQTSMYLCASTLTGTANEQYFGPGTRLTVT.

The chain joins TRBV2 to TRBJ2-7; weak D call: TRBD1 (5 bases). V dropped 3 bases and J dropped 1 base, with 7 bases sitting between them. This CDR3 contains 13 residues. Per the germline V gene, CDR1 is SNHLY and CDR2 is FYNNEI. CDR3 amino acids: CASSDQGSYEQYF. As DNA, the CDR3 is TGTGCCAGCAGTGATCAGGGTTCCTACGAGCAGTACTTC.

The chain employs TRBV29-1 and TRBJ2-7; 7 nucleotides align to TRBD1. Trimming removed 0 bases from V and 2 bases from J; junction bases left unmatched: 7. The CDR3 runs 15 residues. Germline CDR1 reads SQVTM; CDR2 reads ANQGSEA. The CDR3 sequence: CSVEDGDSQAYEQYF. DNA for the CDR3: TGCAGCGTTGAAGATGGGGACAGTCAAGCCTACGAGCAGTACTTC.

This sequence joins TRBV2 and TRBJ2-7; no clear D. The CDR3 has 12 amino acids. CDR1 and CDR2 from the germline V gene are SNHLY and FYNNEI. V lost 8 bases, J lost 0 bases, and 8 bases lay in between. The CDR3 region is CASAQASYEQYF. The CDR3 DNA is TGTGCCAGCGCCCAGGCCTCCTACGAGCAGTACTTC.

This sequence joins TRBV5-1 and TRBJ2-3, with TRBD1 matching over 7 bases. The V gene end was trimmed by 4 bases and the J gene end by 6 bases; junction bases not matched to a gene: 17. Germline loops: CDR1 SGHRS, CDR2 YFSETQ. This CDR3 is 17 amino acids long. The DNA of the CDR3 is TGCGCCAGCAGCGCGATGCCCGAGGGGGCCTTAGTGGATACGCAGTATTTT. This encodes CASSAMPEGALVDTQYF.

This chain joins TRBV27 and TRBJ2-1; TRBD1 aligns across 9 bases. The CDR3 has 18 residues. CDR1 is MNHEY and CDR2 is SMNVEV in the germline V gene (reference sequence). V trimming: 3 bases; J trimming: 1 base; junction bases outside the gene matches: 10. The DNA for the CDR3 is TGTGCCAGCAGTTTTTGGGGCCGGGACAGGGAGTCCTACAATGAGCAGTTCTTC. Protein: CASSFWGRDRESYNEQFF.

The chain uses TRBV19 and TRBJ1-1; D gene ambiguous. Germline V gene data show CDR1 as LNHDA and CDR2 as SQIVND (reference sequence). V lost 5 bases, J lost 2 bases, and 9 bases lay in between. The CDR3 loop spans 13 amino acids. The CDR3 DNA reads as TGTGCCAGTAGTCCCACAGAAAACACTGAAGCTTTCTTT. Its translation is CASSPTENTEAFF.

The V gene is TRBV27, the J gene TRBJ2-3; 9 bases agree with TRBD1. CDR1 is MNHEY, CDR2 SMNVEV, per germline (reference sequence). V shed 4 bases and J 5 bases; nucleotides not matched to a gene: 22. The CDR3 is made up of 20 amino acids. CDR3 in amino acids: CASSSHAPGQGKREVDTQYF. CDR3 bases: TGTGCCAGCAGTTCCCATGCCCCGGGACAGGGTAAGAGGGAGGTAGATACGCAGTATTTT.

The DNA for the CDR3 is TGCGCCAGCAGCCAGAACACAGCCTTAAACTATGGCTACACCTTC. It specifies CASSQNTALNYGYTF. This chain joins TRBV5-1 and TRBJ1-2; D gene unclear. CDR1 and CDR2 (germline): SGHRS, YFSETQ. CDR3 length equals 15 residues. Trimming took 4 bases from V and 2 from J, leaving 15 bases between them.

In this sample, this clone turned up a few times. CDR3 sequence (DNA): TGTGCCAGCAGCTTAAGGGGAGGGAACTATGGCTACACCTTC. Translation: CASSLRGGNYGYTF. This chain connects TRBV7-3 to TRBJ1-2; D call uncertain. The CDR3 is 14 residues long. Trimming removed 1 base from V and 2 bases from J, with 8 bases in between. Germline lookup yields CDR1 SGHTA and CDR2 FQGTGA.

The chain employs TRBV28 and TRBJ1-4; TRBD1 matches 7 bases. The V and J ends lost 4 bases and 8 bases, in that order; junction bases with no gene match: 7. Germline CDR1 reads MDHEN; CDR2 reads SYDVKM. The CDR3 loop spans 14 amino acids. The CDR3 DNA is TGTGCCAGCAGTTGGGGACAGATTGGCGAAAAACTGTTTTTT. This encodes CASSWGQIGEKLFF.

This clone was seen only once. The chain combines TRBV4-2 with TRBJ2-1, with D unresolved. Trimming left V 0 bases short and J 6 bases short, with 9 bases between. The CDR3 runs 14 residues. Germline V gives CDR1 LGHNA, CDR2 YNFKEQ. The CDR3, as DNA: TGTGCCAGCAGCCAAGATCCTAGTTCCAATGAGCAGTTCTTC. Translated, it gives CASSQDPSSNEQFF.

The chain carries TRBV28 and TRBJ1-5; D is perhaps TRBD1 (6 bases). The germline V gene encodes CDR1 MDHEN and CDR2 SYDVKM. Trimming stripped 7 bases from V and 8 bases from J, with 12 bases between. CDR3 size: 12 residues. CDR3 protein: CASTTGTKPQHF. The CDR3 DNA follows: TGTGCCAGCACTACAGGGACTAAGCCCCAGCATTTT.

This clone was observed once. This chain links TRBV5-1 with TRBJ2-3; possibly TRBD1 for D (5 bases). Germline CDR1 and CDR2: SGHRS and YFSETQ. The CDR3 covers 14 residues. Trimming pared 0 bases from V and 3 bases from J, leaving 8 bases between. The CDR3 loop is CASSLGWTTDTQYF. The CDR3 DNA is TGCGCCAGCAGCTTGGGATGGACAACAGATACGCAGTATTTT. Full variable domain (missing parts from reference TRBV5-1 and TRBJ2-3): KAGVTQTPRYLIKTRGQQVTLSCSPISGHRSVSWYQQTPGQGLQFLFEYFSETQRNKGNFPGRFSGRQFSNSRSEMNVSTLELGDSALYLCASSLGWTTDTQYFGPGTRLTVL.

This chain links TRBV5-6 with TRBJ1-3; 7 bases map to TRBD1. Unmatched junction bases numbered 3, after V lost 3 bases and J lost 0 bases. Germline V gene data show CDR1 as SGHDT and CDR2 as YYEEEE. The CDR3 contains 15 residues. CDR3 amino acids: CASSYRDSSGNTIYF. The CDR3 nucleotides read TGTGCCAGCAGCTACCGGGACAGCTCTGGAAACACCATATATTTT.

There are a few counts of this clone. The chain uses TRBV6-1 and TRBJ1-5; maybe TRBD1 (6 bases). Germline values: CDR1 MNHNS, CDR2 SASEGT. This CDR3 is 15 amino acids long. The V gene lost 3 bases and the J gene lost 4 bases, with 13 bases spanning the gap. The CDR3 sequence: CASSDRKQGNQPQHF. As DNA, the CDR3 is TGTGCCAGCAGTGACCGCAAACAGGGAAATCAGCCCCAGCATTTT.